One sample yielded the 8 T cell receptor beta chains listed below, sequenced in a study of T cell changes during pregnancy in multiple sclerosis. TCRdb's copy holds only in-frame clones and misses some; the assay was immunoSEQ multiplex PCR. The sample carries over 55,000 clones, approximately 94% recorded once. Sequences were derived from CD8+ T cells from peripheral blood mononuclear cells, sampled in the third trimester of pregnancy. The receptors originated from a female donor with multiple sclerosis, enrolled in a pregnancy study.

The rearrangement uses TRBV5-8 and TRBJ1-1, with D tentatively TRBD1 (6 bases). This CDR3 is built from 15 residues. V was clipped by 4 bases and J by 4 bases, with 17 bases between them. Germline V CDR1 and CDR2: SGHTS, YDEGEE. CDR3 nucleotides: TGTGCCAGCAGCGAATACAGGGTACGGGGCACTGAAGCTTTCTTT. Protein sequence: CASSEYRVRGTEAFF.

This clone was counted a single time. The rearrangement links TRBV27 to TRBJ2-2, with D perhaps matching TRBD2 (6 bases). The germline V gene encodes CDR1 MNHEY and CDR2 SMNVEV (reference sequence). This CDR3 contains 16 residues. Trimming removed 1 base at V and 2 bases at J, with 11 bases between. CDR3 nucleotide sequence: TGTGCCAGCAGTTTATATGGGGGGAGTAACACCGGGGAGCTGTTTTTT. It yields the protein CASSLYGGSNTGELFF.

The chain uses TRBV10-1 and TRBJ1-1; 8 nucleotides agree with TRBD1. CDR3 length: 15 residues. CDR1 and CDR2 (germline): WNHNN, SYGVQD (reference sequence). V trimming: 3 bases; J trimming: 11 bases; junction bases outside the gene matches: 14. The CDR3 is CASSDRLTGEDQAFF. CDR3 coding DNA: TGCGCCAGCAGTGACCGATTGACAGGGGAAGATCAGGCTTTCTTT.

The chain uses TRBV4-1 and TRBJ1-1; 7 bases map to TRBD1. This CDR3 is 15 amino acids long. From germline, CDR1 is MGHRA and CDR2 YSYEKL. The V and J ends lost 4 bases and 4 bases, in that order; junction bases with no gene match: 9. The CDR3 is CASSLPSTGSTEAFF. CDR3 coding DNA: TGCGCCAGCAGCCTCCCCTCGACAGGGAGCACTGAAGCTTTCTTT.

V usage is TRBV7-8 and J usage is TRBJ2-2; 10 bases map to TRBD2. The CDR3 loop spans 18 amino acids. CDR1 and CDR2 (germline): SGHVS, FQNEAQ. The junction had 8 bases not matched to a gene; V was cut back by 1 base and J by 3 bases. The DNA for the CDR3 is TGTGCCAGCAGCTTAGAACTAGCGGGAAATATGGACACCGGGGAGCTGTTTTTT. Translation gives CASSLELAGNMDTGELFF.

This clone was picked up one time. The V and J genes are TRBV27 and TRBJ2-7, with 8 bases that match TRBD1. J lost 5 bases, V lost 4 bases, and 13 bases had no gene match. The CDR3 length is 16 residues. Germline V gene data show CDR1 as MNHEY and CDR2 as SMNVEV (reference sequence). In DNA form, the CDR3 reads TGTGCCAGCAGTTCTCCTGGACAGGGTACGAGGGACGAGCAGTACTTC. This gives the protein CASSSPGQGTRDEQYF.

The chain is built from TRBV4-1 and TRBJ1-5; D is possibly TRBD1 (5 bases). This CDR3 has 15 amino acids. Trimming removed 1 base from V and 3 bases from J, with 10 bases in between. Germline assignment: CDR1 MGHRA and CDR2 YSYEKL. The CDR3 DNA reads TGCGCCAGCAGCCAAGGGGACTTTTCCAATCAGCCCCAGCATTTT. It specifies CASSQGDFSNQPQHF.

The gene calls are TRBV11-2 and TRBJ2-2; the match to TRBD2 covers 9 bases. The CDR3 covers 17 residues. The V and J ends lost 5 bases and 1 base, in that order; junction bases with no gene match: 8. CDR1 is SGHAT, CDR2 FQNNGV, per germline. CDR3 sequence reads: CASSPGPSGMNTGELFF. CDR3 DNA sequence: TGTGCCAGCAGCCCCGGCCCTAGCGGGATGAACACCGGGGAGCTGTTTTTT.